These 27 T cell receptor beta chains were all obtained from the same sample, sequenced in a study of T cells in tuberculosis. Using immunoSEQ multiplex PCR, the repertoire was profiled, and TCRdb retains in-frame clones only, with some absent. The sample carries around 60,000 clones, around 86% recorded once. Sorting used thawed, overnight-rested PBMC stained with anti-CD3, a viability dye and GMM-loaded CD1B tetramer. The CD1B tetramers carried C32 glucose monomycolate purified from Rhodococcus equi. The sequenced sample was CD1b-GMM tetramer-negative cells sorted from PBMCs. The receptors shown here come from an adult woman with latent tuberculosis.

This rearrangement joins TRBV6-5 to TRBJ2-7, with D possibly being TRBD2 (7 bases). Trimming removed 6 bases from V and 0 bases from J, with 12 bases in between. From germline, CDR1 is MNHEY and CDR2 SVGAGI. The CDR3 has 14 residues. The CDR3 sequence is CASRQGLTSYEQYF. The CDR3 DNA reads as TGTGCCAGCAGACAGGGACTAACCTCCTACGAGCAGTACTTC.

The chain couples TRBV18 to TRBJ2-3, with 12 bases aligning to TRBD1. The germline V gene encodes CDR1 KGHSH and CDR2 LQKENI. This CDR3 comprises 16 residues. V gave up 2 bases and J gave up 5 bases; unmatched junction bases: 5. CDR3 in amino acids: CASSPTGTGGKDTQYF. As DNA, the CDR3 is TGTGCCAGCTCACCAACCGGGACAGGGGGCAAAGATACGCAGTATTTT.

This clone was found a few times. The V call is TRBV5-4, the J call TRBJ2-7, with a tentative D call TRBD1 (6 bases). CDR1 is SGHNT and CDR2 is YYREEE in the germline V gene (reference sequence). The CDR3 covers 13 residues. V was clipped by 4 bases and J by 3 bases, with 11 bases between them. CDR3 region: CASSGRDNYEQYF. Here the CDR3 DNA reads TGTGCCAGCAGCGGACGGGACAACTACGAGCAGTACTTC.

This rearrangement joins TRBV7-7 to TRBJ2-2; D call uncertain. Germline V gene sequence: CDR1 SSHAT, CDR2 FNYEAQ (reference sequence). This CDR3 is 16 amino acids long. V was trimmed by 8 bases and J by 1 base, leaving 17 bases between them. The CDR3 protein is CASSETAGLNTGELFF. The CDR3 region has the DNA TGTGCCAGCTCCGAAACCGCAGGCCTGAACACCGGGGAGCTGTTTTTT. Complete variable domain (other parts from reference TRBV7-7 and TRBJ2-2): GAGVSQSPRYKVTKRGQDVTLRCDPISSHATLYWYQQALGQGPEFLTYFNYEAQPDKSGLPSDRFSAERPEGSISTLTIQRTEQRDSAMYRCASSETAGLNTGELFFGEGSRLTVL.

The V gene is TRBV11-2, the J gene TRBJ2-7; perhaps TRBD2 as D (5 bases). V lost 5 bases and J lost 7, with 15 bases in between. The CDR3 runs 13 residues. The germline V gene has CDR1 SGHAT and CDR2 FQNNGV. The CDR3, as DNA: TGTGCCAGCAGCCCATCGAGGGCTGGAGAGCAGTACTTC. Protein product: CASSPSRAGEQYF.

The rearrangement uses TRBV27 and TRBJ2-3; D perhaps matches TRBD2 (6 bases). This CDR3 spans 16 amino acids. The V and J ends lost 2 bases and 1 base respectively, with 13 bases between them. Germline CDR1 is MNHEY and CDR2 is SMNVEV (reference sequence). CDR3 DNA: TGTGCCAGCAGTTTACGGAGGGCGTATGGCACAGATACGCAGTATTTT. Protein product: CASSLRRAYGTDTQYF.

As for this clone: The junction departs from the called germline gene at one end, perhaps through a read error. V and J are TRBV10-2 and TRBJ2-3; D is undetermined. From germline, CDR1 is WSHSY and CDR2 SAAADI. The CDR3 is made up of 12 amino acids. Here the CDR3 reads CAAARGTDTQYF. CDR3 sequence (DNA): TGTGCCGCCGCTCGGGGCACAGATACGCAGTATTTT.

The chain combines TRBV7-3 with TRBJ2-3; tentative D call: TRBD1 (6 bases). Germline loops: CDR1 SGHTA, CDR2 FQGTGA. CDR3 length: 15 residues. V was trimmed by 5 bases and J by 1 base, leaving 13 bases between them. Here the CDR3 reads CASSQGGLGTDTQYF. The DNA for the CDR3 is TGTGCCAGCAGCCAAGGGGGATTAGGCACAGATACGCAGTATTTT.

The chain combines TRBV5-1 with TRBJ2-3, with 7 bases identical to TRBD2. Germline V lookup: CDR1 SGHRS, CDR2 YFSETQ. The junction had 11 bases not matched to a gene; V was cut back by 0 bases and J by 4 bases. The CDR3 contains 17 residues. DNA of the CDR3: TGCGCCAGCAGCTTGGGGGAGGGCTACGGGGCCGCAGATACGCAGTATTTT. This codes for CASSLGEGYGAADTQYF.

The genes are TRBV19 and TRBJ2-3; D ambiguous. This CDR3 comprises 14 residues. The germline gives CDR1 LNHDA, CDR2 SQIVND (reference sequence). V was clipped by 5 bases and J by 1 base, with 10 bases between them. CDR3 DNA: TGTGCCAGTAGTCCCGACCGGGGCACAGATACGCAGTATTTT. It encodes CASSPDRGTDTQYF.

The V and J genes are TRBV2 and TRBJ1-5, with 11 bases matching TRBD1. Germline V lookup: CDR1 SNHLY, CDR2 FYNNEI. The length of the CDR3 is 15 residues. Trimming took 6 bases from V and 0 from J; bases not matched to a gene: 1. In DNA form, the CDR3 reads TGTGCCAGCAGCGGACAGGGGGCTAGCAATCAGCCCCAGCATTTT. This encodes CASSGQGASNQPQHF.

The CDR3 protein is CASSFYSPPGQPGGYTF. DNA of the CDR3: TGTGCCAGCAGCTTTTATAGCCCACCTGGACAGCCCGGCGGCTACACCTTC. J is TRBJ1-2 and V is TRBV7-9, with D perhaps matching TRBD1 (6 bases). V was cut by 3 bases and J by 8 bases, with 25 bases left in between. This CDR3 contains 17 residues. Per germline, CDR1 SEHNR and CDR2 FQNEAQ (reference sequence).

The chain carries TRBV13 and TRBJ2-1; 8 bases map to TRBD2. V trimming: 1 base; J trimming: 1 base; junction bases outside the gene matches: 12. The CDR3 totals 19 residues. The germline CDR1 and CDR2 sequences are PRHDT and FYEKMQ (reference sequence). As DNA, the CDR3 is TGTGCCAGCAGCTTAGCGGTAGGGCTAGCGGGCCCATCCTACAATGAGCAGTTCTTC. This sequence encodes CASSLAVGLAGPSYNEQFF. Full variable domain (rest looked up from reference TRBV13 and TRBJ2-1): AAGVIQSPRHLIKEKRETATLKCYPIPRHDTVYWYQQGPGQDPQFLISFYEKMQSDKGSIPDRFSAQQFSDYHSELNMSSLELGDSALYFCASSLAVGLAGPSYNEQFFGPGTRLTVL.

The CDR3 region is CASRRTSGGLETQYF. The CDR3 DNA sequence: TGTGCCAGCAGAAGGACTAGCGGGGGCCTGGAGACCCAGTACTTC. J is TRBJ2-5 and V is TRBV7-2; TRBD2 agrees at 13 bases. J gave up 5 bases and V 6 bases, and 6 bases lay outside the gene matches. Germline V lookup: CDR1 SGHTA, CDR2 FQGNSA. The CDR3 runs to 15 residues.

The CDR3 coding sequence is TGCGCCAGCAGCACGACAGGGACCCATTTGAACACTGAAGCTTTCTTT. This encodes CASSTTGTHLNTEAFF. The rearrangement uses TRBV5-1 and TRBJ1-1; TRBD1 matches at 7 bases. The J segment lost 0 bases and the V segment lost 4 bases, leaving 9 bases of the junction unmatched. Germline CDR1 reads SGHRS; CDR2 reads YFSETQ. This CDR3 spans 16 amino acids.

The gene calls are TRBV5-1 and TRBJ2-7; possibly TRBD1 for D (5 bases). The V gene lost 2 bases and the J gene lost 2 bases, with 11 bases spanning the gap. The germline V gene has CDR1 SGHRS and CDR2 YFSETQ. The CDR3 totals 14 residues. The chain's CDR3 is CASSFDSYTYEQYF. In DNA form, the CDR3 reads TGCGCCAGCAGCTTTGACAGCTACACCTACGAGCAGTACTTC.

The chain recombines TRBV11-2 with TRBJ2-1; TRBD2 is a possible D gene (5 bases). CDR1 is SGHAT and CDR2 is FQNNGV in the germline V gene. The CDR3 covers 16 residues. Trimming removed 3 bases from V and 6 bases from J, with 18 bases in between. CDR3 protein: CASSFGFLSGGNEQFF. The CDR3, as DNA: TGTGCCAGCAGCTTTGGCTTTTTAAGCGGAGGCAATGAGCAGTTCTTC.

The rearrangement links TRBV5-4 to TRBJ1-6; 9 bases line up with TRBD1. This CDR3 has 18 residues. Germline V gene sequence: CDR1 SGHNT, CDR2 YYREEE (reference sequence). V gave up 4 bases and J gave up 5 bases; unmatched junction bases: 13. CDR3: CASSPRGGTGRDNSPLHF. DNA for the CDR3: TGTGCCAGCAGCCCTAGGGGCGGGACAGGGAGGGATAATTCACCCCTCCACTTT.

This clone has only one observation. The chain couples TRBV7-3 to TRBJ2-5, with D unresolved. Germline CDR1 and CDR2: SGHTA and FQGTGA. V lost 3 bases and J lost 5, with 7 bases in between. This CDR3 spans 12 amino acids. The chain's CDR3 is CASSFIRETQYF. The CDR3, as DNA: TGTGCCAGCAGCTTCATACGGGAGACCCAGTACTTC.

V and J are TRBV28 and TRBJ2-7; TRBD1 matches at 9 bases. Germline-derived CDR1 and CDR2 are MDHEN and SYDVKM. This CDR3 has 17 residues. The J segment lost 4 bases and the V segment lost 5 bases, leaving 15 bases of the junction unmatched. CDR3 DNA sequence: TGTGCCAGCAGTCCTGGGGGGACAGGGTCCCCATTGTACGAGCAGTACTTC. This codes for CASSPGGTGSPLYEQYF.

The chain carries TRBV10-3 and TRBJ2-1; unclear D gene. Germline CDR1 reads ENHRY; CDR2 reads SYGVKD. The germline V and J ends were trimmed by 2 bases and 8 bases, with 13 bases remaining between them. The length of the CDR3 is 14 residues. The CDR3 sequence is CAISEGSRGHEQFF. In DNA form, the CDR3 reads TGTGCCATCAGTGAGGGGTCCAGAGGTCATGAGCAGTTCTTC.

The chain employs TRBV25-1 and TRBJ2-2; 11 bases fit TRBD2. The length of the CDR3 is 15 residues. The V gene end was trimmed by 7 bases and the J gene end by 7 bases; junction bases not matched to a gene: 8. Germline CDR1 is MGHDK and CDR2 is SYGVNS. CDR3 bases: TGTGCCAGCACCGATAGCGGGAGGGTTAACGGGGAGCTGTTTTTT. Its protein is CASTDSGRVNGELFF. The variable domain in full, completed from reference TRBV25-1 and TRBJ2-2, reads EADIYQTPRYLVIGTGKKITLECSQTMGHDKMYWYQQDPGMELHLIHYSYGVNSTEKGDLSSESTVSRIRTEHFPLTLESARPSHTSQYLCASTDSGRVNGELFFGEGSRLTVL.

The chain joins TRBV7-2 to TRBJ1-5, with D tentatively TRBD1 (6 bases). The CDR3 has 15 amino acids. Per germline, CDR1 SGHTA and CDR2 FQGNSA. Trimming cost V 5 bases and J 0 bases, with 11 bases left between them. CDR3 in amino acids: CASSPTGHSNQPQHF. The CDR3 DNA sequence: TGTGCCAGCAGCCCGACAGGCCATAGCAATCAGCCCCAGCATTTT.

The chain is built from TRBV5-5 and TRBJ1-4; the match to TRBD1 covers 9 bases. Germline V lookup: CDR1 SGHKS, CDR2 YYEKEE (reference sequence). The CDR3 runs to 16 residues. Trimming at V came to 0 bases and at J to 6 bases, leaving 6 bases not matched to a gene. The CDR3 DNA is TGTGCCAGCAGCTTGGACAGGGGGCGGTCGGATGAAAAACTGTTTTTT. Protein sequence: CASSLDRGRSDEKLFF.

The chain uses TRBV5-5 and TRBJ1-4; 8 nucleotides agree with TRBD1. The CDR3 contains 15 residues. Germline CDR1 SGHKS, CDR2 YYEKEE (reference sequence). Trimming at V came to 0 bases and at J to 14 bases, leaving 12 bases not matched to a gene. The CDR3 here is CASSLEDRALSALFF. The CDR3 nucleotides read TGTGCCAGCAGCTTGGAGGACAGGGCATTAAGTGCTCTGTTTTTT.

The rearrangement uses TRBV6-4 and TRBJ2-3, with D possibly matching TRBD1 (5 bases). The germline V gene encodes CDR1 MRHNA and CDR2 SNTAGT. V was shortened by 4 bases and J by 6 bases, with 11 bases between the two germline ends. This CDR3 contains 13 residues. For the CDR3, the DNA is TGTGCCAGCAGTGGGGGCCCCATGGATACGCAGTATTTT. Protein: CASSGGPMDTQYF.

The CDR3 reads CASSTGVTDTQYF. CDR3 nucleotides: TGTGCCAGCAGTACAGGGGTCACAGATACGCAGTATTTT. The rearrangement links TRBV28 to TRBJ2-3, with 7 bases identical to TRBD1. V gave up 5 bases and J gave up 2 bases; unmatched junction bases: 1. Germline V gives CDR1 MDHEN, CDR2 SYDVKM. This CDR3 is 13 amino acids long.